The T cell receptor (beta chain) described here comes from a study of OX40 agonist ivuxolimab in advanced cancers. Study overall: Treatment received earlier with anti-PD-1, anti-PD-L1 or anti-CTLA-4 agents was allowed, and over 35% had some.

Produced via immunoSEQ multiplex PCR; TCRdb's table is partial and in-frame only. The table lists over 60,000 clones, 89% of them singletons. Broader study findings: In general, CD8+ T cells held more expanded clones than CD4+ did, on average. Researchers did not determine the expanded peripheral T cells' antigen specificity.

Blood was sampled at baseline, cycle 4 day 1, and cycle 7 day 1. As regards this clone: Its antigen is unknown.

The sample consisted of CD4+ or CD8+ T cells sorted from blood, taken in a trial of the OX40 agonist ivuxolimab. This sequence originates from an adult with an advanced solid tumor such as melanoma, head and neck, liver or kidney cancer.

CDR3 protein: CASSEFQGRNYGYTF. The DNA for the CDR3 is TGTGCCAGCAGTGAGTTCCAGGGGCGGAACTATGGCTACACCTTC. The V gene is TRBV2, the J gene TRBJ1-2; possibly TRBD1 for D (6 bases). V lost 3 bases and J lost 2, with 13 bases in between. There are 15 residues in the CDR3. The germline gives CDR1 SNHLY, CDR2 FYNNEI.